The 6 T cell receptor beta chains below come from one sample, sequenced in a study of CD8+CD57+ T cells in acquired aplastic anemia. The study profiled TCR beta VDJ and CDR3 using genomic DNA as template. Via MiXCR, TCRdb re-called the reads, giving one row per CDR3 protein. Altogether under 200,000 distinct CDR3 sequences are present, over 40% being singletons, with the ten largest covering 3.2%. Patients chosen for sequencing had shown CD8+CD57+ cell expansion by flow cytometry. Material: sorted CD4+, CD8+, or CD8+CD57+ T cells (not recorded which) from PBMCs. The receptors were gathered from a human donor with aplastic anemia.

The CDR3 spells CASRLAGGLEQYF. In nucleotides, the CDR3 is TGTGCCAGCAGACTAGCGGGGGGGCTCGAGCAGTACTTC. The V and J genes are TRBV2 and TRBJ2-7; 13 bases match TRBD2. CDR1 SNHLY and CDR2 FYNNEI come from the germline V gene. Trimming at V came to 6 bases and at J to 6 bases, leaving 2 bases not matched to a gene. There are 13 residues in the CDR3.

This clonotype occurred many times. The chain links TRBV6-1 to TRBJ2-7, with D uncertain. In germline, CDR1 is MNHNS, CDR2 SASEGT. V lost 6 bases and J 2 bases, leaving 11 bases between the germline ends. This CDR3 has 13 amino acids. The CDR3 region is CASRPTPAYEQYF. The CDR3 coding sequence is TGTGCCAGCAGGCCAACACCGGCCTACGAGCAGTACTTC.

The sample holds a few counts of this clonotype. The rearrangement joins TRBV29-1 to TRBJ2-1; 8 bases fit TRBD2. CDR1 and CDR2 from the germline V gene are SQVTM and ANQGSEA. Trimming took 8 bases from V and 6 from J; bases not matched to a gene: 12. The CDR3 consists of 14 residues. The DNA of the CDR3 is TGCAGCAGCTTCGGGGGGGCCGTTGCCAATGAGCAGTTCTTC. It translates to CSSFGGAVANEQFF.

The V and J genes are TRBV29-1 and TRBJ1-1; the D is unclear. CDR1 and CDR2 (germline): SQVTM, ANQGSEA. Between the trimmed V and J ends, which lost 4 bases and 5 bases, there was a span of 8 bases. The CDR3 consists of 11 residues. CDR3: CSVGDETEAFF. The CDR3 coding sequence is TGCAGCGTTGGAGATGAGACTGAAGCTTTCTTT. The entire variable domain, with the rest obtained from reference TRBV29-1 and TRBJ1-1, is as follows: SAVISQKPSRDICQRGTSLTIQCQVDSQVTMMFWYRQQPGQSLTLIATANQGSEATYESGFVIDKFPISRPNLTFSTLTVSNMSPEDSSIYLCSVGDETEAFFGQGTRLTVV.

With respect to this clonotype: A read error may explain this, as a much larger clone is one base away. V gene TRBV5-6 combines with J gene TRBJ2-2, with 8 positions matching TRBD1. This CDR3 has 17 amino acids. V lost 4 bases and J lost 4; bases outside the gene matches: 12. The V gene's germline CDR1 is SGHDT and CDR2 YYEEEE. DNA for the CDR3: TGTGCCAGCAGCCCGCCAACAGGGGGGACGATCACCGGGGAGCTGTTTTTT. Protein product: CASSPPTGGTITGELFF.

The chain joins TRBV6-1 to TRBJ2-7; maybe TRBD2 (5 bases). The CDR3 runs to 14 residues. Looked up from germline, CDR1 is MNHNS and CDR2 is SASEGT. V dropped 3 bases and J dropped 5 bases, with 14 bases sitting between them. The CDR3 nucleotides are TGTGCCAGCAGTGACGGTTCGGGGTTCGACGAGCAGTACTTC. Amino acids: CASSDGSGFDEQYF.